This T cell receptor beta chain was profiled in a study of control samples from healthy donors and cancer patients. This CDR3 comprises 13 residues. Germline values: CDR1 ENHRY, CDR2 SYGVKD. V dropped 6 bases and J dropped 4 bases, with 10 bases sitting between them. The protocol was immunoSEQ multiplex PCR, while the TCRdb copy is restricted to in-frame clones and leaves out a portion. The repertoire holds 170,000 or so clones, with approximately 94% as singletons. The receptor was isolated from a middle-aged woman in good health. The chain joins TRBV10-3 to TRBJ1-5; D may be TRBD1 (5 bases). The specimen sequenced was blood. CDR3 nucleotides: TGTGCCATCAGGGGCGGGGGAAATCAGCCCCAGCATTTT. It translates to CAIRGGGNQPQHF.